The 15 T cell receptor beta chains in this list originate from one sample, sequenced in a study of CD8+CD57+ T cells in acquired aplastic anemia. Genomic DNA constituted the template upon which TCR beta VDJ and CDR3 profiling was performed. A single record per CDR3 protein comes from TCRdb applying MiXCR to the reads. The table lists about 160,000 distinct CDR3 sequences, around 47% of them singletons. The patients chosen for sequencing had shown expansion of CD8+CD57+ cells (detected by flow cytometry). The sample comprised sorted CD4+, CD8+, or CD8+CD57+ T cells (not recorded which) from PBMCs. The source is a human donor with aplastic anemia.

The chain uses TRBV2 and TRBJ2-1, with D possibly matching TRBD1 (6 bases). This CDR3 comprises 15 residues. In germline, CDR1 is SNHLY, CDR2 FYNNEI. The V gene lost 5 bases and the J gene lost 4 bases, with 15 bases spanning the gap. The CDR3 loop is CASSSTRTAYNEQFF. The CDR3, as DNA: TGTGCCAGCAGTTCTACGAGGACAGCTTACAATGAGCAGTTCTTC.

This clonotype was counted only a few times. The chain joins TRBV7-9 to TRBJ2-1, with D unclear. The CDR3 is 11 residues long. Germline loops: CDR1 SEHNR, CDR2 FQNEAQ (reference sequence). V shed 5 bases and J shed 4 bases, with 3 bases lying between them. The CDR3 spells CASSDYNEQFF. The CDR3 DNA sequence: TGTGCCAGCAGCGATTACAATGAGCAGTTCTTC.

This clonotype has at least ten counts. The chain couples TRBV25-1 to TRBJ1-1; 8 bases line up with TRBD1. The junction had 11 bases not matched to a gene; V was cut back by 2 bases and J by 9 bases. Germline lookup yields CDR1 MGHDK and CDR2 SYGVNS. The CDR3 has 15 amino acids. The CDR3 region is CASSEINPGQGKAFF. Here the CDR3 DNA reads TGTGCCAGCAGTGAAATAAACCCCGGACAGGGAAAAGCTTTCTTT.

This chain links TRBV11-2 with TRBJ2-1, with 12 bases fitting TRBD2. There are 18 residues in the CDR3. Germline V gene data show CDR1 as SGHAT and CDR2 as FQNNGV. V lost 1 base and J lost 5; bases outside the gene matches: 9. The CDR3 bases are TGTGCCAGCAGCTTAGTAGTGACTAGCGGGAGAGGGAACAATGAGCAGTTCTTC. Translated, it gives CASSLVVTSGRGNNEQFF.

This clonotype was picked up a small number of times. Given a much more abundant clone one base away, this may be a read error. The chain recombines TRBV9 with TRBJ1-1; a weak D match, TRBD1 (6 bases). The CDR3 has 15 residues. Germline V gene data show CDR1 as SGDLS and CDR2 as YYNGEE. The CDR3 reads CAGSVEQGGSTEAFF. CDR3 nucleotides: TGTGCCGGCAGCGTAGAACAGGGAGGGTCCACTGAAGCTTTCTTT. The whole variable domain, remainder taken from reference TRBV9 and TRBJ1-1, is DSGVTQTPKHLITATGQRVTLRCSPRSGDLSVYWYQQSLDQGLQFLIQYYNGEERAKGNILERFSAQQFPDLHSELNLSSLELGDSALYFCAGSVEQGGSTEAFFGQGTRLTVV.

This clonotype was detected many times. The rearrangement links TRBV24-1 to TRBJ2-7; tentative D call: TRBD1 (6 bases). The V and J ends lost 12 bases and 6 bases respectively, with 29 bases between them. Germline CDR1 KGHDR, CDR2 SFDVKD. This CDR3 has 16 residues. CDR3 DNA sequence: TGTGCCCACTGCGTGGGGGCAGGGGCCCTTGCGGGCGAGCAGTACTTC. Its translation is CAHCVGAGALAGEQYF.

The J gene is TRBJ2-1, the V gene TRBV29-1; D is perhaps TRBD1 (6 bases). This CDR3 comprises 12 residues. V shed 4 bases and J shed 7 bases, with 11 bases lying between them. CDR1 is SQVTM, CDR2 ANQGSEA, per germline. This CDR3 reads CSVGRQVNEQFF. The DNA of the CDR3 is TGCAGCGTTGGTCGACAGGTTAATGAGCAGTTCTTC.

This chain connects TRBV15 to TRBJ2-7; possible D gene TRBD1, 5 bases. This CDR3 contains 16 residues. V was trimmed by 0 bases and J by 2 bases, leaving 14 bases between them. CDR1 and CDR2 (germline): LNHNV, YYDKDF (reference sequence). CDR3 loop: CATSREEQANTYEQYF. The CDR3 bases are TGTGCCACCAGCAGAGAGGAACAGGCTAATACCTACGAGCAGTACTTC. The full variable domain, its missing parts supplied by reference TRBV15 and TRBJ2-7, is DAMVIQNPRYQVTQFGKPVTLSCSQTLNHNVMYWYQQKSSQAPKLLFHYYDKDFNNEADTPDNFQSRRPNTSFCFLDIRSPGLGDTAMYLCATSREEQANTYEQYFGPGTRLTVT.

The chain carries TRBV9 and TRBJ1-5; D perhaps matches TRBD1 (5 bases). The CDR3 runs 15 residues. With 0 bases removed from V and 0 bases from J, the gap between germline ends came to 7 bases. Germline V CDR1 and CDR2: SGDLS, YYNGEE. CDR3 amino acids: CASSVGGDSNQPQHF. The DNA for the CDR3 is TGTGCCAGCAGCGTAGGAGGGGATAGCAATCAGCCCCAGCATTTT.

About this clonotype itself: Just one base apart from a much larger clone, this may be a read error. The rearrangement uses TRBV14 and TRBJ1-4; D gene ambiguous. CDR1 and CDR2 (germline): SGHDN, FVKESK. This CDR3 has 10 amino acids. The CDR3 nucleotides are TGTGCCAGCAGCCCTAGAAAACTGCTTTTT. Residues: CASSPRKLLF.

This clonotype was detected many times. The V gene is TRBV27, the J gene TRBJ1-5; unclear D gene. This CDR3 spans 13 amino acids. Trimming took off 2 bases at V and 1 base at J, with 3 bases between the two ends. Germline V lookup: CDR1 MNHEY, CDR2 SMNVEV (reference sequence). CDR3 residues: CASSLLSNQPQHF. CDR3 nucleotide sequence: TGTGCCAGCAGTTTACTGAGCAATCAGCCCCAGCATTTT.

This clonotype was counted only a few times. The rearrangement joins TRBV24-1 to TRBJ2-1, with 9 bases aligning to TRBD1. V lost 4 bases and J lost 5; bases outside the gene matches: 8. Germline CDR1 reads KGHDR; CDR2 reads SFDVKD. This CDR3 has 16 residues. The CDR3 is CATSDRGTGFDNEQFF. The CDR3 nucleotides are TGTGCCACCAGTGACCGCGGGACAGGGTTCGACAATGAGCAGTTCTTC.

The chain combines TRBV2 with TRBJ1-5, with 8 bases aligning to TRBD1. The J segment lost 0 bases and the V segment lost 6 bases, leaving 4 bases of the junction unmatched. Germline V CDR1 and CDR2: SNHLY, FYNNEI. This CDR3 has 15 amino acids. CDR3 amino acids: CASRSTGDSNQPQHF. CDR3 in DNA: TGTGCCAGCAGGTCGACAGGGGATAGCAATCAGCCCCAGCATTTT.

The table lists this clonotype with a count of one. The chain uses TRBV10-3 and TRBJ1-2; D call uncertain. This CDR3 comprises 15 residues. The germline CDR1 and CDR2 sequences are ENHRY and SYGVKD. V was clipped by 2 bases and J by 4 bases, with 14 bases between them. The CDR3 DNA reads TGTGCCATCAGTGAGGCCAAGGGTGCCGGCTATGGCTACACCTTC. This codes for CAISEAKGAGYGYTF.

This clonotype came up many times. The chain is built from TRBV5-5 and TRBJ2-7; 7 positions match TRBD1. The ends lost 6 bases at V and 2 bases at J; junction bases unmatched: 11. Germline V gene lookup returns CDR1 SGHKS and CDR2 YYEKEE (reference sequence). This CDR3 comprises 15 residues. The CDR3 sequence: CASTTQDRLPYEQYF. CDR3 DNA sequence: TGTGCCAGCACCACCCAGGACAGGTTACCCTACGAGCAGTACTTC.